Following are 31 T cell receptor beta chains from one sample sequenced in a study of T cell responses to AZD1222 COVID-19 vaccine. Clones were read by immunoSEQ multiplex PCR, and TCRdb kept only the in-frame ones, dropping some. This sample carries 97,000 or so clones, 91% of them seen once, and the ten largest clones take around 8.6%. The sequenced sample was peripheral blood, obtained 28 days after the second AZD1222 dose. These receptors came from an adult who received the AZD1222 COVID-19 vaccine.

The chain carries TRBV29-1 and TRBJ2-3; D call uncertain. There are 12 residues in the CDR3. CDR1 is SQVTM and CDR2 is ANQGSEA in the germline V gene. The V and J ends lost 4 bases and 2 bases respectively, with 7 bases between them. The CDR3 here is CSVGQNTDTQYF. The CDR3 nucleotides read TGCAGCGTTGGCCAGAACACAGATACGCAGTATTTT.

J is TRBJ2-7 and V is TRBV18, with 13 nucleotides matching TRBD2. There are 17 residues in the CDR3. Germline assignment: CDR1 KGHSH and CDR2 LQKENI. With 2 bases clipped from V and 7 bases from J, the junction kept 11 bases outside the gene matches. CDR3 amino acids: CASSPSEELAGGNEQYF. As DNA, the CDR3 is TGTGCCAGCTCACCAAGTGAGGAACTAGCGGGAGGGAATGAGCAGTACTTC. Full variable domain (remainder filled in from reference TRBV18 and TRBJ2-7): NAGVMQNPRHLVRRRGQEARLRCSPMKGHSHVYWYRQLPEEGLKFMVYLQKENIIDESGMPKERFSAEFPKEGPSILRIQQVVRGDSAAYFCASSPSEELAGGNEQYFGPGTRLTVT.

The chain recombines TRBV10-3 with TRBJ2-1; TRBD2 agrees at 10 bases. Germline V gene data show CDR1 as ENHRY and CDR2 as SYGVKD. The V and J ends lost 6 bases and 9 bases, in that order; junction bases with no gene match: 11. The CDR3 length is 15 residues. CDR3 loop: CAIRATSGRAGEQFF. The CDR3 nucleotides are TGTGCCATCAGAGCAACAAGCGGGAGGGCCGGTGAGCAGTTCTTC.

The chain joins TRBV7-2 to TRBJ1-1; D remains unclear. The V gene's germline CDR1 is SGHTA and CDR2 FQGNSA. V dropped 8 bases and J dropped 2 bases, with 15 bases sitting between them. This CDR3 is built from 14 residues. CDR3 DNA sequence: TGTGCCAGCGACCCGGGGTTTCTTAACACTGAAGCTTTCTTT. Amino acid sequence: CASDPGFLNTEAFF.

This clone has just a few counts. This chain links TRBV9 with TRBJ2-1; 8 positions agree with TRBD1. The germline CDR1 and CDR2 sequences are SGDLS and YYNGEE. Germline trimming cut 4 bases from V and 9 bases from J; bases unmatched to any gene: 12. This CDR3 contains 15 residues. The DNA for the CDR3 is TGTGCCAGCAGCCTGACGGGACAGGATTGGGTTGAGCAGTTCTTC. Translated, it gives CASSLTGQDWVEQFF.

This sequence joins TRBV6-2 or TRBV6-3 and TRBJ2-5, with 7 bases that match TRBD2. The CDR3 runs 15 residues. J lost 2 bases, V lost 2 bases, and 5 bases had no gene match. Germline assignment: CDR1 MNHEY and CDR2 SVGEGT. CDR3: CASSYRSSGQETQYF. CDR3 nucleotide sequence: TGTGCCAGCAGTTACCGGTCTAGCGGACAAGAGACCCAGTACTTC.

For the CDR3, the DNA is TGTGCCAGCTCACCATTTCCGGGACAGGGGCTGACAGATACGCAGTATTTT. Encoded protein: CASSPFPGQGLTDTQYF. The chain uses TRBV18 and TRBJ2-3, with 10 bases lining up with TRBD1. J was trimmed by 3 bases and V by 2 bases; bases with no gene match: 8. This CDR3 is built from 17 residues. Germline V lookup: CDR1 KGHSH, CDR2 LQKENI.

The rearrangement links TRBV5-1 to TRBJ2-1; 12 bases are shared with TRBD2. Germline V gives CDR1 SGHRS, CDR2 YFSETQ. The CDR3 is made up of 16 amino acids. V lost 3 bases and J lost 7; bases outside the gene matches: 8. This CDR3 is CASSSQAGTSGNEQFF. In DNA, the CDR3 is TGCGCCAGCAGCTCCCAGGCCGGGACTAGCGGGAATGAGCAGTTCTTC.

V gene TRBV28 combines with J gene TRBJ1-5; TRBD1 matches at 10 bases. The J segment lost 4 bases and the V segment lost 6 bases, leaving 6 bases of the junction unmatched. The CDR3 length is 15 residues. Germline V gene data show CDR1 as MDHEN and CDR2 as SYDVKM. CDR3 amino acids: CASRLDRGLNQPQHF. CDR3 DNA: TGTGCCAGCAGGTTGGACAGGGGGTTAAATCAGCCCCAGCATTTT. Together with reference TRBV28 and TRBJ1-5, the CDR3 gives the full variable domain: DVKVTQSSRYLVKRTGEKVFLECVQDMDHENMFWYRQDPGLGLRLIYFSYDVKMKEKGDIPEGYSVSREKKERFSLILESASTNQTSMYLCASRLDRGLNQPQHFGDGTRLSIL.

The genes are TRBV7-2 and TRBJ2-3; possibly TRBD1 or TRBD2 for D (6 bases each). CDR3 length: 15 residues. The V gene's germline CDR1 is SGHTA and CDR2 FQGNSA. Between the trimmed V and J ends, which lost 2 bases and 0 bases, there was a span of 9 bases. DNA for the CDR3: TGTGCCAGCAGCTTACAGGGGACTAGCACAGATACGCAGTATTTT. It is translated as CASSLQGTSTDTQYF.

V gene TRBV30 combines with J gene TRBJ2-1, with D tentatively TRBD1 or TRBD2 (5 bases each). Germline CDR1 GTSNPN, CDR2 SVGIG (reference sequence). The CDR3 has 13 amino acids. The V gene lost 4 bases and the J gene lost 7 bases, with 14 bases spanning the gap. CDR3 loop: CAWKPGLANEQFF. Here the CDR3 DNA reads TGTGCCTGGAAGCCAGGGCTAGCAAATGAGCAGTTCTTC.

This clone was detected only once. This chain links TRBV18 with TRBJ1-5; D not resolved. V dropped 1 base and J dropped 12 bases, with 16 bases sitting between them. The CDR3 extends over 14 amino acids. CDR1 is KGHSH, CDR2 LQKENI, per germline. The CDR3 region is CASSPRDGSGNQHF. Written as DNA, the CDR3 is TGTGCCAGCTCACCACGAGACGGCTCCGGTAACCAGCATTTT. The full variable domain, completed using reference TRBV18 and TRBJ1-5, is NAGVMQNPRHLVRRRGQEARLRCSPMKGHSHVYWYRQLPEEGLKFMVYLQKENIIDESGMPKERFSAEFPKEGPSILRIQQVVRGDSAAYFCASSPRDGSGNQHFGDGTRLSIL.

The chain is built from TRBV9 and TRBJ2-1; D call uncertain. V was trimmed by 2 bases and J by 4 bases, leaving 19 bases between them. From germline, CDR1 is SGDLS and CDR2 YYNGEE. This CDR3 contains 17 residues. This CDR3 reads CASSVGSHPALYNEQFF. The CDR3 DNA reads TGTGCCAGCAGCGTCGGATCCCACCCCGCTTTATACAATGAGCAGTTCTTC.

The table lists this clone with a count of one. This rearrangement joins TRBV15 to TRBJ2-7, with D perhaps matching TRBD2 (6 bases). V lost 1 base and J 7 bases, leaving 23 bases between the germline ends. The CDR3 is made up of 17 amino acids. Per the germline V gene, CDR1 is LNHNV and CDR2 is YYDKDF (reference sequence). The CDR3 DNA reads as TGTGCCACCAGCAGAGCCAGGGCAGCGGTGGTGGGACTTGAGCAGTACTTC. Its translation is CATSRARAAVVGLEQYF.

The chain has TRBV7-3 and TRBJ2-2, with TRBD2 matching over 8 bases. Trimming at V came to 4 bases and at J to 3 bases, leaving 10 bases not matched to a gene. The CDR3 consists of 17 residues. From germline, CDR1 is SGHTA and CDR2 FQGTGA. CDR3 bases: TGTGCCAGCAGCTCCGGGCGCGGGAGGCGATACACCGGGGAGCTGTTTTTT. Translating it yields CASSSGRGRRYTGELFF.

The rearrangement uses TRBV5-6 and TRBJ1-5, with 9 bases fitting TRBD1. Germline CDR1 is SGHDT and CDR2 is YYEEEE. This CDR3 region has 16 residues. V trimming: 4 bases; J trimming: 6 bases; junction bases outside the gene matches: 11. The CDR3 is CASSLWGYRGRQPQHF. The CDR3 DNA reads TGTGCCAGCAGCCTCTGGGGTTACAGGGGGCGTCAGCCCCAGCATTTT.

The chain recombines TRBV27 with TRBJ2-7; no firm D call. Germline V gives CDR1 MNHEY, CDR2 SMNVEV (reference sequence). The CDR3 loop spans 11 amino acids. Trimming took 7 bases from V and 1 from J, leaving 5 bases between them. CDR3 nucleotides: TGTGCCAGCAAATCTTCCTACGAGCAGTACTTC. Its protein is CASKSSYEQYF.

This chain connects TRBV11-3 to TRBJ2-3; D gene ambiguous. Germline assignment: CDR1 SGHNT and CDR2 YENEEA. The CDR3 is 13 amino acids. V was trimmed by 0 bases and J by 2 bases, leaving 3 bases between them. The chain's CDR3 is CASSLETTDTQYF. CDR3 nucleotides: TGTGCCAGCAGCTTAGAAACCACAGATACGCAGTATTTT.

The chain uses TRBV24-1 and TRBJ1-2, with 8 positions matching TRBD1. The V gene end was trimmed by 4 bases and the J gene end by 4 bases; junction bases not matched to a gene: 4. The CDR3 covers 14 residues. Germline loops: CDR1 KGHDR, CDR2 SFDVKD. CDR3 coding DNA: TGTGCCACCAGTGACACAGGACAGGGCTATGGCTACACCTTC. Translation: CATSDTGQGYGYTF.

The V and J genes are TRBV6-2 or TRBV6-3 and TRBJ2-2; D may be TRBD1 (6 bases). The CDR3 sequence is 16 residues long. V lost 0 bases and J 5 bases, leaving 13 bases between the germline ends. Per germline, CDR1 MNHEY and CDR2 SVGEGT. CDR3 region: CASSYSATGQTGELFF. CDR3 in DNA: TGTGCCAGCAGTTACTCGGCAACAGGGCAGACCGGGGAGCTGTTTTTT.

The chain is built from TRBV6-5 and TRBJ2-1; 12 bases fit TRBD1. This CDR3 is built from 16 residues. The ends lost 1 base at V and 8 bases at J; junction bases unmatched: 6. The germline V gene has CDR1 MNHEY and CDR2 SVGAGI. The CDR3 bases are TGTGCCAGCAGTTACTTTGTGGGACAGGGGGCGCATGAGCAGTTCTTC. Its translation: CASSYFVGQGAHEQFF.

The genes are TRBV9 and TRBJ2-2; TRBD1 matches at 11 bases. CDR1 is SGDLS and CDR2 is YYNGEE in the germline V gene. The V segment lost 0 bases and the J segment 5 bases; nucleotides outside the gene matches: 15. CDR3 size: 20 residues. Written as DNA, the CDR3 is TGTGCCAGCAGCGTAGAGGATATCGCGGACAGGGGGCCGGGGACCGGGGAGCTGTTTTTT. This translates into CASSVEDIADRGPGTGELFF.

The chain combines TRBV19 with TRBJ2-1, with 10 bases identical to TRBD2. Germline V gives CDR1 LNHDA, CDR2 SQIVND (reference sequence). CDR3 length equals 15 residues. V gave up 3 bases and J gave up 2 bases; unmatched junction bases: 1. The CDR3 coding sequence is TGTGCCAGTAGTATCGGGACTAGCGCCTACAATGAGCAGTTCTTC. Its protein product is CASSIGTSAYNEQFF.

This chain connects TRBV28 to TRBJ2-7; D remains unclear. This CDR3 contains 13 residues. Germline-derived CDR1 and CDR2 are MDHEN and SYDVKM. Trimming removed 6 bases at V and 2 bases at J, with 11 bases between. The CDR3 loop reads CASRQTDTYEQYF. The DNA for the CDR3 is TGTGCCAGCAGGCAAACGGATACCTACGAGCAGTACTTC.

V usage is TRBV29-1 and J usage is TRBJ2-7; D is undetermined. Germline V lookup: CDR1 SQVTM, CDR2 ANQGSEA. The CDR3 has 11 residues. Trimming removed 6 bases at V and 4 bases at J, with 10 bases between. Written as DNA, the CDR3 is TGCAGCGTCGTAGGTCAATACGAGCAGTACTTC. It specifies CSVVGQYEQYF.

DNA for the CDR3: TGTGCCAGCAACTCCGGGACTAGCGAGACGGATACGCAGTATTTT. Amino acid sequence: CASNSGTSETDTQYF. The chain combines TRBV6-5 with TRBJ2-3; 10 nucleotides match TRBD2. Trimming cost V 7 bases and J 6 bases; bases outside gene matches: 10. CDR1 MNHEY and CDR2 SVGAGI come from the germline V gene. The CDR3 sequence is 15 residues long.

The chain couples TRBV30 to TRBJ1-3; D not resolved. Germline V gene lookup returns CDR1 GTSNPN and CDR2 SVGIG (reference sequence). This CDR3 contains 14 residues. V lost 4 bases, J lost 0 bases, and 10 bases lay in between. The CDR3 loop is CAWMWRTSGNTIYF. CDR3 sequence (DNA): TGTGCCTGGATGTGGCGGACCTCTGGAAACACCATATATTTT.

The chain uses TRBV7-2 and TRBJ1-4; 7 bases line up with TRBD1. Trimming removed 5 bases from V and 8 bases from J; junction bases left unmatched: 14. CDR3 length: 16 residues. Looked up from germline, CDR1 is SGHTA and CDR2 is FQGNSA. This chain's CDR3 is CASSRGDDRVLEKLFF. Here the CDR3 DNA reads TGTGCCAGCAGCCGGGGGGACGACAGGGTATTGGAAAAACTGTTTTTT.

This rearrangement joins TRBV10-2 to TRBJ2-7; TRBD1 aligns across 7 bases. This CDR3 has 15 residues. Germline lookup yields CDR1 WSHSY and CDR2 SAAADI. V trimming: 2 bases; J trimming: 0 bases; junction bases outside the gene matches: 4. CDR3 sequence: CASSETNRGSYEQYF. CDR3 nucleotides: TGCGCCAGCAGTGAGACTAACAGGGGCTCCTACGAGCAGTACTTC.

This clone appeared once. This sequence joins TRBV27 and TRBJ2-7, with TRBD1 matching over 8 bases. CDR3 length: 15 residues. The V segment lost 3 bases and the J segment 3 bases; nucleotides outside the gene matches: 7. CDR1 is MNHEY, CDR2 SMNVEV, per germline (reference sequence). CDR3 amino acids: CASSFRTGTLYEQYF. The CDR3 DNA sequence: TGTGCCAGCAGTTTTAGGACAGGGACCCTCTACGAGCAGTACTTC.

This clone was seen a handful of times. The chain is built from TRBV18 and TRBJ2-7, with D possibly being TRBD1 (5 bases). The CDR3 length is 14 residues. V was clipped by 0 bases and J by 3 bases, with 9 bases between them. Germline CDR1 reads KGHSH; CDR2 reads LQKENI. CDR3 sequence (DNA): TGTGCCAGCTCACCACCTTTCAGGGACTACGAGCAGTACTTC. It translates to CASSPPFRDYEQYF.